This T cell receptor (beta chain) derives from a study of blood T cell repertoires in COVID-19. Turning to the study itself: From the United States, Italy and Spain came samples of acute and convalescent COVID-19.

In germline, CDR1 is LNHNV, CDR2 YYDKDF (reference sequence). Trimming left V 0 bases short and J 8 bases short, with 10 bases between. This CDR3 has 14 amino acids. Method: immunoSEQ multiplex PCR; TCRdb's copy keeps in-frame clones and lacks some. The sample lists about 140,000 clones; 65% to 90% were seen once. This clone was detected only a few times. The receptor was derived from a man aged 45-65 years with acute or convalescent COVID-19. The V and J genes are TRBV15 and TRBJ2-2; perhaps TRBD1 as D (5 bases). The sequenced sample was peripheral blood. Written as DNA, the CDR3 is TGTGCCACCAGCAGAGACAGGGTCGGGGGGGAGCTGTTTTTT. It codes for CATSRDRVGGELFF.